This T cell receptor (beta chain) came from a study of blood T cell repertoires in COVID-19. Study details: Each recovered donor of Cohort 3 presented with two negative PCRs, clearance, or symptom resolution.

Original processing methods: Reference gene primer amplification in the assay estimated nucleated cell counts. Repertoires were generated with immunoSEQ multiplex PCR, while TCRdb's copy carries only in-frame clones and drops some. V, J and clone size are taken as reported in that table, and D and trimming were inferred from the DNA itself. This sample has about 170,000 clones; 79% occur once, and the top ten carry around 17%. The CDR3 contains 16 residues. V lost 7 bases and J 0 bases, leaving 19 bases between the germline ends. Germline V gives CDR1 MNHEY, CDR2 SMNVEV (reference sequence). Participants' reported clinical history set cohort assignment.

This rearrangement joins TRBV27 to TRBJ2-7; possibly TRBD2 for D (5 bases). The sample taken for sequencing was PBMCs or T cells enriched from blood (not recorded which). This TCR was sampled from a woman aged 70 to 79 in a cohort exposed to, infected with or recovered from COVID-19 (not recorded which). The CDR3 protein is CASTTVGESGSYEQYF. CDR3 in DNA: TGTGCCAGCACCACCGTTGGGGAGAGTGGCTCCTACGAGCAGTACTTC.